This TCR beta chain emerged from a study of T cell clonality in common variable immunodeficiency. Overall study results and limits: T cell subpopulation sequencing would be needed to explain CVID clonality. Fewer TCRbeta clones were shared among CVID subjects than controls. Common variable immunodeficiency TCR beta sequences reportedly had fewer deletions and N-nucleotide insertions.

Only in-frame clones appear in the TCRdb table, and some are missing; sequencing was by immunoSEQ multiplex PCR. In total the sample includes about 7,000 clones, none of them seen once. The CVID group had roughly 15 females and 25 to 30 males, mean age around 42. All CVID subjects were on immunoglobulin replacement for at least one year. The CDR3 runs to 11 residues. Trimming shortened V by 3 bases and J by 9 bases, and 5 bases separated the two germline ends. Germline V CDR1 and CDR2: KGHDR, SFDVKD. This clone occurred many times. The target antigen is unknown. The read terminates 3 residues before the CDR3 end, so the remaining end is supplied by the germline J gene.

The chain employs TRBV24-1 and TRBJ2-1; D uncertain. The receptor's source is a human donor with common variable immunodeficiency. Sequencing was done on a sample of peripheral blood mononuclear cells. The sequenced CDR3 bases are TGTGCCACCAGTGATGGCGGTGAG. Translated: CATSDGGE. Given in full, the CDR3 is CATSDGGEQFF.